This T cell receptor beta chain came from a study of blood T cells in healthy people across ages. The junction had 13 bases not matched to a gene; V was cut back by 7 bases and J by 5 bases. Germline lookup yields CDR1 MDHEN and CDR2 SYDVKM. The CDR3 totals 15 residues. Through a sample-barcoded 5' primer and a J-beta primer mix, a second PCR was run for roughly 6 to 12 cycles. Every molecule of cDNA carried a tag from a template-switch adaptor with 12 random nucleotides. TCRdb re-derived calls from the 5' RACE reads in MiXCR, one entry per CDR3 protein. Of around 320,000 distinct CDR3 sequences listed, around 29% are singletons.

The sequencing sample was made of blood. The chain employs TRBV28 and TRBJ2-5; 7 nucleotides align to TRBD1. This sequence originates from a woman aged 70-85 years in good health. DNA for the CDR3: TGTGCCAGCAAGGGGGCAGTGGGCTCTTGGGAGACCCAGTACTTC. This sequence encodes CASKGAVGSWETQYF.